This is a list of T cell receptor beta chains from one sample in a study of shared clonotypes between healthy human individuals. Generated by immunoSEQ multiplex PCR, the TCRdb table keeps only in-frame clones and is missing some. The sample has 1,500,000 or so clones, less than 99% seen once. Material: naive CD4+ T cells sorted from blood. These receptors all stem from a man younger than 40 in good health. Both conserved end residues are part of each CDR3. D genes are given only for firm matches. Expanded clones are given a class, and other clones once, few, many or no size at all.

d_gene	v_gene	abundance	j_gene	CDR3nt	CDR3aa
.	TRBV5-6	.	TRBJ1-4	TGTGCCAGCAGCTTGGAGGGGATTGACGAAAAACTGTTTTTT	CASSLEGIDEKLFF
TRBD1	TRBV6-5	.	TRBJ2-4	TGTGCCAGCAGTCCTGACAGGGTGGCCAAAAACATTCAGTACTTC	CASSPDRVAKNIQYF
TRBD1	TRBV7-9	once	TRBJ1-1	TGTGCCAGCAGCTTGGGACAGGCCCGTGAAGCTTTCTTT	CASSLGQAREAFF
TRBD1	TRBV5-1	.	TRBJ2-3	TGCGCCAGCAGGGCTGACAGGGGTAGCACAGATACGCAGTATTTT	CASRADRGSTDTQYF
.	TRBV9	.	TRBJ2-7	TGTGCCAGCAGCGTAGCGTCTTACTCCTACGAGCAGTACTTC	CASSVASYSYEQYF
.	TRBV6-1	.	TRBJ2-7	TGTGCCAGCAGTGGTCAGGGAGCCACCTACGAGCAGTACTTC	CASSGQGATYEQYF
.	TRBV5-5	.	TRBJ2-1	TGTGCCAGCAGCTTAGCGACCGCCAGCTCCTACAATGAGCAGTTCTTC	CASSLATASSYNEQFF
.	TRBV11-2	.	TRBJ2-7	TGTGCCAGCAGGGTACCGGGACGGACCCTACAAGAGCAGTACTTC	CASRVPGRTLQEQYF
TRBD1	TRBV7-8	.	TRBJ1-3	TGTGCCAGCAGCCCGACCGGGACAGGCTCTGGAAACACCATATATTTT	CASSPTGTGSGNTIYF
TRBD2	TRBV7-2	.	TRBJ2-1	TGTGCCAGCAGCTTAGGGCCAGCGGGGTACAATGAGCAGTTCTTC	CASSLGPAGYNEQFF
.	TRBV27	.	TRBJ2-1	TGTGCCAGCAGGGGCAGCTCCTACAATGAGCAGTTCTTC	CASRGSSYNEQFF
TRBD2	TRBV4-1	.	TRBJ2-1	TGCGCCAGCCGAGATAGGACTAGCGGGAGCTACAATGAGCAGTTCTTC	CASRDRTSGSYNEQFF
.	TRBV6-6	.	TRBJ1-5	TGTGCCAGCAGTTACTACGCAGGGTCTGGCAATCAGCCCCAGCATTTT	CASSYYAGSGNQPQHF
.	TRBV5-1	once	TRBJ2-1	TGCGCCAGCAGCTCTTATGAGAGATCCTACAATGAGCAGTTCTTC	CASSSYERSYNEQFF
.	TRBV7-6	.	TRBJ2-3	TGTGCCAGCGGGACTGGCTACACAGATACGCAGTATTTT	CASGTGYTDTQYF
TRBD1	TRBV5-1	.	TRBJ1-1	TGCGCCAGCAGCTTTGGCCTCCTCACAGGGGGCAGGGAAGGAGCTTTCTTT	CASSFGLLTGGREGAFF
.	TRBV28	.	TRBJ2-4	TGTGCCATCAAATCGACAACAATAGCCAAAAACATTCAGTACTTC	CAIKSTTIAKNIQYF
TRBD1	TRBV5-1	.	TRBJ2-2	TGCGCCAGCAGCTTGGCCCAGGGGGCCGGGGAGCTGTTTTTT	CASSLAQGAGELFF